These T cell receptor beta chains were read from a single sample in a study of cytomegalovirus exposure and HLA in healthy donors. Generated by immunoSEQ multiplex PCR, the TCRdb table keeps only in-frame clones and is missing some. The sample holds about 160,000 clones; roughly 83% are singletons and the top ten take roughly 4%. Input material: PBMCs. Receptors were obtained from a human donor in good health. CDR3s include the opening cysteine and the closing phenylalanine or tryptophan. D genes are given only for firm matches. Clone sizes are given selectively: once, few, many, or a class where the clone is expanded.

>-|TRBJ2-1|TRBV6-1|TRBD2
CASSEISGAYNEQFF
TGTGCCAGCAGTGAAATTAGCGGGGCCTACAATGAGCAGTTCTTC
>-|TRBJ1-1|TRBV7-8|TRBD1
CASSLATGLTEAFF
TGTGCCAGCAGCTTAGCGACAGGGCTCACTGAAGCTTTCTTT
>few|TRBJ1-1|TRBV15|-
CATSRGAMNTEAFF
TGTGCCACCAGCAGGGGGGCTATGAACACTGAAGCTTTCTTT
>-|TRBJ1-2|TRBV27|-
CASSLYRGDYGYTF
TGTGCCAGCAGTTTATACCGGGGGGACTATGGCTACACCTTC
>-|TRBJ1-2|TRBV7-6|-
CASSLDAGSNYGYTF
TGTGCCAGCAGCTTAGACGCAGGGTCTAACTATGGCTACACCTTC
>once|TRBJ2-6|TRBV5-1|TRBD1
CASSSGTVISGANVLTF
TGCGCCAGCAGCTCCGGGACAGTTATCTCTGGGGCCAACGTCCTGACTTTC
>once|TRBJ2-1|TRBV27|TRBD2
CASSLWTSGNNEQFF
TGTGCCAGCAGTTTATGGACTAGCGGGAACAATGAGCAGTTCTTC
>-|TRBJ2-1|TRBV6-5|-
CASSSGLREQFF
TGTGCCAGCAGCTCGGGACTTCGGGAGCAGTTCTTC
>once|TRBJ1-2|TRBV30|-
CAWNGRVDGYTF
TGTGCCTGGAACGGCAGGGTGGATGGCTACACCTTC
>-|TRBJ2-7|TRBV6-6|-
CATGGLVGEQYF
TGTGCGACCGGGGGACTTGTTGGCGAGCAGTACTTC
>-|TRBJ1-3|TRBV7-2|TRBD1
CASSLTGGPGNTIYF
TGTGCCAGCAGCTTAACAGGGGGCCCTGGAAACACCATATATTTT
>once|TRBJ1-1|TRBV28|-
CATEQGGEAFF
TGTGCCACCGAACAGGGCGGTGAAGCTTTCTTT
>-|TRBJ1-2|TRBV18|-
CASSPTYNPYGYTF
TGTGCCAGCTCACCGACTTATAATCCCTATGGCTACACCTTC
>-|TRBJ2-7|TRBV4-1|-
CASSPPGATYEQYF
TGCGCCAGCAGCCCTCCGGGTGCGACTTACGAGCAGTACTTC
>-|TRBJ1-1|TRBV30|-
CAWSPGAATEAFF
TGTGCCTGGAGTCCTGGGGCGGCTACTGAAGCTTTCTTT
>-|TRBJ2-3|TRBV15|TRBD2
CATSSGGVATDTQYF
TGTGCCACCAGCAGCGGGGGGGTAGCCACAGATACGCAGTATTTT
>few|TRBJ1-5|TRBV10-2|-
CASSEWSTSSNQPQHF
TGCGCCAGCAGTGAGTGGTCAACTTCTAGCAATCAGCCCCAGCATTTT
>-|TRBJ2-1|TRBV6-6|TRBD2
CASSSSGGALNEQFF
TGTGCCAGCAGTTCAAGCGGGGGGGCCCTTAATGAGCAGTTCTTC
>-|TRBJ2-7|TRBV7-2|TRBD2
CASSPGLAGDGEQYF
TGTGCCAGCAGCCCGGGACTAGCGGGGGATGGCGAGCAGTACTTC
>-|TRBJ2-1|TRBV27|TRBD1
CASSLSTGFFSYEQFF
TGTGCCAGCAGTTTATCGACAGGGTTCTTTTCATATGAGCAGTTCTTC
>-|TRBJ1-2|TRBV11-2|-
CASSLGLGGVGYTF
TGTGCCAGCAGCTTAGGGCTCGGAGGGGTTGGCTACACCTTC
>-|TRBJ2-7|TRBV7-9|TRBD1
CASSLEATGIEQYF
TGTGCCAGCAGCTTAGAGGCGACAGGGATCGAGCAGTACTTC
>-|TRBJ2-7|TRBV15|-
CATSRGGGQPYEQYF
TGTGCCACCAGCAGAGGCGGGGGCCAACCCTACGAGCAGTACTTC
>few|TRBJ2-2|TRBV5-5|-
CASRFRGLGVSNTGELFF
TGTGCCAGCAGGTTCAGGGGTCTGGGAGTCTCGAACACCGGGGAGCTGTTTTTT
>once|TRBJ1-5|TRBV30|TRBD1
CAWSPGQFNQPQHF
TGTGCCTGGAGCCCGGGACAGTTCAATCAGCCCCAGCATTTT
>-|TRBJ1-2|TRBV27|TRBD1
CASSPADRVWGYTF
TGTGCCAGCAGTCCTGCAGACAGGGTGTGGGGCTACACCTTC
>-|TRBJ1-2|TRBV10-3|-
CAITETANYGYTF
TGTGCCATCACGGAGACGGCCAACTATGGCTACACCTTC
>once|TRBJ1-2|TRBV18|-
CASSPITPNGVPYGYTF
TGTGCCAGCTCACCGATAACCCCAAACGGGGTACCCTATGGCTACACCTTC
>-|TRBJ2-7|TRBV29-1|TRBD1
CSAETGTGSYEQYF
TGCAGCGCTGAAACCGGGACAGGGTCCTACGAGCAGTACTTC
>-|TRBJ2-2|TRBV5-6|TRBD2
CASSSTSAVTGELFF
TGTGCCAGCAGCTCGACTAGCGCCGTAACCGGGGAGCTGTTTTTT
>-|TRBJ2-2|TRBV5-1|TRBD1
CASSPSRTGNTGELFF
TGCGCCAGCAGCCCCTCGCGGACAGGGAACACCGGGGAGCTGTTTTTT
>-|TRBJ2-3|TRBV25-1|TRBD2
CASTPVTSGFTDTQYF
TGTGCCAGCACGCCGGTCACTAGCGGATTCACAGATACGCAGTATTTT
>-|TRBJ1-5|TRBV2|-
CAGGPGNNQPQHF
TGTGCCGGGGGCCCTGGGAACAATCAGCCCCAGCATTTT
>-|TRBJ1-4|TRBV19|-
CASSPPYRVPVDEKLFF
TGTGCCAGTAGTCCACCCTACAGGGTCCCCGTTGATGAAAAACTGTTTTTT
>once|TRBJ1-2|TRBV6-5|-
CASYPGQTANYGYTF
TGTGCCAGTTATCCCGGACAGACTGCTAACTATGGCTACACCTTC
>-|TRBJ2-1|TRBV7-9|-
CASSRMMTSRNEQFF
TGTGCCAGCAGCCGCATGATGACTAGTCGCAATGAGCAGTTCTTC
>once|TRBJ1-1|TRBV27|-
CASSFSIDSPEAFF
TGTGCCAGCAGTTTTTCTATTGACAGTCCTGAAGCTTTTTTT
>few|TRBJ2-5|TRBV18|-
CASSPRAGTETQYF
TGTGCCAGCTCACCACGGGCGGGAACAGAGACCCAGTACTTC
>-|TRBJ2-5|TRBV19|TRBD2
CASSSGGAPQETQYF
TGTGCCAGTAGTTCCGGGGGGGCCCCCCAAGAGACCCAGTACTTC
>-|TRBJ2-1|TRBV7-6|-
CASSSRDLSSYNEQFF
TGTGCCAGCAGCAGCCGGGATTTAAGTTCCTACAATGAGCAGTTCTTC
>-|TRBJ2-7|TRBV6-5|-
CASSYSLTGSAYEQYF
TGTGCCAGCAGTTACTCTCTCACGGGATCTGCTTACGAGCAGTACTTC
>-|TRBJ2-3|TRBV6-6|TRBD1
CASSWGQDFSTDTQYF
TGTGCCAGCAGTTGGGGACAGGACTTTAGCACAGATACGCAGTATTTT
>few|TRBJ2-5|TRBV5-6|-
CASSRTIQETQYF
TGTGCCAGCAGTAGGACTATTCAAGAGACCCAGTACTTC
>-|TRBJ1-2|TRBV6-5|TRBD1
CASSYTGTGTYGYTF
TGTGCCAGCAGTTACACCGGGACAGGGACCTATGGCTACACCTTC
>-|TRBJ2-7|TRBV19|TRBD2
CASSISSGSSYEQYF
TGTGCCAGTAGTATCTCTAGCGGGAGCTCCTACGAGCAGTACTTC
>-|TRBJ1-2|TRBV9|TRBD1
CASSVDRWAGGTDYGYTF
TGTGCCAGCAGCGTAGACCGATGGGCAGGGGGAACAGACTATGGCTACACCTTC
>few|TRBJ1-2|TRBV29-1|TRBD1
CSVPPGQGGYGYTF
TGCAGCGTACCCCCTGGACAGGGCGGCTATGGCTACACCTTC
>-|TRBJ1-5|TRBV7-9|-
CASSHDVGQGNQPQHF
TGTGCCAGCAGCCATGACGTCGGCCAGGGCAATCAGCCCCAGCATTTT
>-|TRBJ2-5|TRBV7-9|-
CASSPLTGVETQYF
TGTGCCAGCAGCCCCCTTACGGGAGTGGAGACCCAGTACTTC
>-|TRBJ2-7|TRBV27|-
CASSSTGTKYEQYF
TGTGCCAGCAGTTCCACCGGGACAAAGTACGAGCAGTACTTC
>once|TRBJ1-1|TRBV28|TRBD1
CASSFQGARGAFF
TGTGCCAGCAGTTTTCAGGGGGCGAGGGGGGCTTTCTTT
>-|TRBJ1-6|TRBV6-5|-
CASRRQLYNSPLHF
TGTGCCAGCAGGCGACAGCTTTATAATTCACCCCTCCACTTT
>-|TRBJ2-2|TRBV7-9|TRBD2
CASRGLAVGGTGELFF
TGTGCCAGCAGGGGACTAGCGGTAGGAGGGACCGGGGAGCTGTTTTTT
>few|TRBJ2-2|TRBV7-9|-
CASSLAQGLTNTGELFF
TGTGCCAGCAGCTTAGCGCAGGGACTTACGAACACCGGGGAGCTGTTTTTT
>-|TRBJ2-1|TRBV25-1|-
CASSAFNEQFF
TGTGCCAGCAGTGCCTTCAATGAGCAGTTCTTC
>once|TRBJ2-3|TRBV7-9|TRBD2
CASSSRRLAGGSTDTQYF
TGTGCCAGCAGCTCCCGACGACTAGCGGGGGGGAGCACAGATACGCAGTATTTT
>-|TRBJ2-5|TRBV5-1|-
CASSLEGRGPWGQYF
TGCGCCAGCAGCTTGGAAGGGCGGGGGCCCTGGGGCCAGTACTTC
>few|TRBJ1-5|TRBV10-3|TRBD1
CAISESPGKGGHQPQHF
TGTGCCATCAGTGAGTCCCCAGGGAAAGGGGGCCATCAGCCCCAGCATTTT
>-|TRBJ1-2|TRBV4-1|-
CASSQQGVKGYTF
TGCGCCAGCAGCCAACAGGGTGTGAAGGGCTACACCTTC
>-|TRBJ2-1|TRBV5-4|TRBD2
CASSFGGTSGRGLNEQFF
TGTGCCAGCAGCTTTGGTGGGACTAGCGGGAGAGGACTCAATGAGCAGTTCTTC